Below, 29 T cell receptor beta chains from the same sample are listed, as sequenced in a study of blood T cell repertoires in COVID-19. TCRdb's copy holds only in-frame clones and misses some; the assay was immunoSEQ multiplex PCR. The profile shows about 250,000 clones, nearly 90% of them singletons. Source material: peripheral blood. The receptors were sampled from a woman aged 25-40 years with acute or convalescent COVID-19.

The rearrangement uses TRBV5-1 and TRBJ2-7, with 8 bases fitting TRBD1. Germline V lookup: CDR1 SGHRS, CDR2 YFSETQ. The CDR3 totals 16 residues. Trimming at V came to 0 bases and at J to 5 bases, leaving 10 bases not matched to a gene. Written as DNA, the CDR3 is TGCGCCAGCAGCTTGGTCCAGGGGGCGATTTGGAACGAGCAGTACTTC. Protein: CASSLVQGAIWNEQYF.

The V gene is TRBV5-8, the J gene TRBJ2-2; TRBD1 agrees at 9 bases. This CDR3 contains 16 residues. CDR1 and CDR2 from the germline V gene are SGHTS and YDEGEE. J was trimmed by 3 bases and V by 0 bases; bases with no gene match: 3. CDR3 loop: CASSLDRGRDTGELFF. CDR3 sequence (DNA): TGTGCCAGCAGCTTGGACAGGGGGCGGGACACCGGGGAGCTGTTTTTT.

V gene TRBV6-4 combines with J gene TRBJ2-7, with D possibly TRBD2 on 6 matching bases. There are 15 residues in the CDR3. Germline loops: CDR1 MRHNA, CDR2 SNTAGT. V lost 4 bases and J lost 2, with 15 bases in between. CDR3 coding DNA: TGTGCCAGCAGTGTTGACTATTCGGGGGCCTACGAGCAGTACTTC. Protein product: CASSVDYSGAYEQYF.

The rearrangement links TRBV11-3 to TRBJ2-3; unclear D gene. This CDR3 has 12 amino acids. Germline V gene lookup returns CDR1 SGHNT and CDR2 YENEEA. The V and J ends lost 4 bases and 4 bases respectively, with 6 bases between them. This chain's CDR3 is CASSSLADTQYF. DNA for the CDR3: TGTGCCAGCAGCTCGCTAGCAGATACGCAGTATTTT. Together with reference TRBV11-3 and TRBJ2-3, the CDR3 gives the full variable domain: EAGVVQSPRYKIIEKKQPVAFWCNPISGHNTLYWYLQNLGQGPELLIRYENEEAVDDSQLPKDRFSAERLKGVDSTLKIQPAELGDSAVYLCASSSLADTQYFGPGTRLTVL.

The gene calls are TRBV5-4 and TRBJ2-7; 9 bases map to TRBD2. Germline loops: CDR1 SGHNT, CDR2 YYREEE (reference sequence). The CDR3 runs to 16 residues. Unmatched junction bases numbered 6, after V lost 0 bases and J lost 2 bases. The CDR3 sequence: CASSLARREGAYEQYF. CDR3 in DNA: TGTGCCAGCAGCTTGGCCCGGCGGGAGGGAGCCTACGAGCAGTACTTC.

V gene TRBV6-5 combines with J gene TRBJ2-1; TRBD2 matches at 8 bases. After removal of 8 bases from V and 0 bases from J, the junction contained 6 bases not matched to a gene. CDR1 is MNHEY and CDR2 is SVGAGI in the germline V gene. This CDR3 region has 15 residues. CDR3 in DNA: TGTGCCAGCGGGGGGAGCGGGGGCTCCTACAATGAGCAGTTCTTC. Translated: CASGGSGGSYNEQFF.

In its sample, this clone was seen once. The chain couples TRBV5-1 to TRBJ2-7; 9 bases are shared with TRBD1. Per the germline V gene, CDR1 is SGHRS and CDR2 is YFSETQ. This CDR3 is 16 amino acids long. V lost 0 bases, J lost 6 bases, and 10 bases stayed unmatched. CDR3 sequence (DNA): TGCGCCAGCAGCTTGGACCCCGGGACAGGGAAGATCGAGCAGTACTTC. It specifies CASSLDPGTGKIEQYF.

The chain is built from TRBV19 and TRBJ2-7; 10 nucleotides line up with TRBD2. Germline lookup yields CDR1 LNHDA and CDR2 SQIVND (reference sequence). The CDR3 totals 15 residues. V gave up 2 bases and J gave up 3 bases; unmatched junction bases: 4. The CDR3 region is CASSISSSGGYEQYF. The DNA of the CDR3 is TGTGCCAGTAGTATATCTTCTAGCGGGGGCTACGAGCAGTACTTC. The entire variable domain, with the rest obtained from reference TRBV19 and TRBJ2-7, is as follows: DGGITQSPKYLFRKEGQNVTLSCEQNLNHDAMYWYRQDPGQGLRLIYYSQIVNDFQKGDIAEGYSVSREKKESFPLTVTSAQKNPTAFYLCASSISSSGGYEQYFGPGTRLTVT.

This chain joins TRBV5-1 and TRBJ2-2, with TRBD1 identical over 10 bases. The trim removed 1 base at V and 4 bases at J, leaving 4 bases unmatched. The CDR3 covers 16 residues. Per germline, CDR1 SGHRS and CDR2 YFSETQ. The CDR3, as DNA: TGCGCCAGCAGCTTGCAGGGACAGGGGCCCACCGGGGAGCTGTTTTTT. Translated, it gives CASSLQGQGPTGELFF.

In its sample, this clone was seen once. The V and J genes are TRBV7-9 and TRBJ2-3; 12 bases agree with TRBD2. The V segment lost 5 bases and the J segment 4 bases; nucleotides outside the gene matches: 10. The CDR3 runs to 17 residues. Germline lookup yields CDR1 SEHNR and CDR2 FQNEAQ (reference sequence). The CDR3 spells CASSLLAGGPIADTQYF. The CDR3 nucleotides read TGTGCCAGCAGCCTTCTAGCGGGAGGGCCAATAGCAGATACGCAGTATTTT.

CDR3 sequence reads: CASRSHDTYYEQYF. The CDR3 DNA reads as TGTGCCAGCAGATCACATGACACCTACTACGAGCAGTACTTC. The chain combines TRBV5-4 with TRBJ2-7; D remains unclear. Looked up from germline, CDR1 is SGHNT and CDR2 is YYREEE (reference sequence). The CDR3 runs to 14 residues. With 5 bases removed from V and 3 bases from J, the gap between germline ends came to 15 bases. Filled out from reference TRBV5-4 and TRBJ2-7, the complete variable domain reads ETGVTQSPTHLIKTRGQQVTLRCSSQSGHNTVSWYQQALGQGPQFIFQYYREEENGRGNFPPRFSGLQFPNYSSELNVNALELDDSALYLCASRSHDTYYEQYFGPGTRLTVT.

The rearrangement uses TRBV9 and TRBJ2-7, with 8 bases that match TRBD1. After removal of 0 bases from V and 6 bases from J, the junction contained 5 bases not matched to a gene. Germline assignment: CDR1 SGDLS and CDR2 YYNGEE. The CDR3 is 14 amino acids. The CDR3 reads CASSVEARGPEQYF. The CDR3 DNA sequence: TGTGCCAGCAGCGTAGAGGCCAGGGGGCCCGAGCAGTACTTC.

CDR3 DNA sequence: TGTGCCAGTAGTATCGGAGAGCTCATCTACAATGAGCAGTTCTTC. Its translation: CASSIGELIYNEQFF. The chain recombines TRBV19 with TRBJ2-1; D gene ambiguous. The CDR3 covers 15 residues. Trimming pared 3 bases from V and 3 bases from J, leaving 12 bases between. In germline, CDR1 is LNHDA, CDR2 SQIVND (reference sequence).

This chain uses TRBV7-9 with TRBJ2-7; the match to TRBD1 covers 8 bases. Germline loops: CDR1 SEHNR, CDR2 FQNEAQ (reference sequence). V shed 5 bases and J 5 bases; nucleotides not matched to a gene: 17. The CDR3 consists of 17 residues. In nucleotides, the CDR3 is TGTGCCAGCAGCCCCGGGGACAGGAGGTTCCTTGAGGACGAGCAGTACTTC. It codes for CASSPGDRRFLEDEQYF.

The rearrangement links TRBV14 to TRBJ2-1; 8 nucleotides agree with TRBD2. Trimming removed 1 base from V and 6 bases from J; junction bases left unmatched: 5. The CDR3 totals 15 residues. Germline V CDR1 and CDR2: SGHDN, FVKESK. The CDR3 DNA follows: TGTGCCAGCAGCCAAGTTACCGGGAGGGTCAATGAGCAGTTCTTC. It translates to CASSQVTGRVNEQFF.

The chain employs TRBV27 and TRBJ2-3; 14 positions match TRBD2. CDR1 is MNHEY and CDR2 is SMNVEV in the germline V gene (reference sequence). Germline trimming cut 2 bases from V and 2 bases from J; bases unmatched to any gene: 21. The CDR3 loop spans 23 amino acids. The CDR3 here is CASSLVQVPGLAGVKNHTDTQYF. In DNA form, the CDR3 reads TGTGCCAGCAGTTTAGTACAGGTGCCGGGACTAGCGGGAGTTAAGAACCACACAGATACGCAGTATTTT.

This chain joins TRBV7-9 and TRBJ2-7; D may be TRBD2 (5 bases). CDR3 length equals 12 residues. Per germline, CDR1 SEHNR and CDR2 FQNEAQ (reference sequence). Deletions cut 8 bases from V and 5 bases from J, with 13 bases between. CDR3 coding DNA: TGTGCCAGCGAAGGACTTTTAAACGAGCAGTACTTC. Protein sequence: CASEGLLNEQYF.

The chain uses TRBV4-1 and TRBJ1-4; D may be TRBD1 (6 bases). The CDR3 sequence is 15 residues long. Trimming left V 5 bases short and J 2 bases short, with 12 bases between. Per germline, CDR1 MGHRA and CDR2 YSYEKL. The CDR3 bases are TGCGCCAGCAGCACACAGGGTGGTACTAATGAAAAACTGTTTTTT. It translates to CASSTQGGTNEKLFF.

This clone has only a few counts. V is TRBV29-1 and J is TRBJ1-3; D gene ambiguous. Germline values: CDR1 SQVTM, CDR2 ANQGSEA. V gave up 4 bases and J gave up 4 bases, with 5 bases separating them. This CDR3 region has 11 residues. CDR3 in amino acids: CSVARGNTIYF. The CDR3 nucleotides read TGCAGCGTTGCCAGGGGAAACACCATATATTTT.

The chain has TRBV2 and TRBJ2-1, with D maybe TRBD1 (6 bases). V gave up 2 bases and J gave up 2 bases, with 7 bases separating them. The CDR3 has 14 residues. The V gene's germline CDR1 is SNHLY and CDR2 FYNNEI. The chain's CDR3 is CASSEQGPYNEQFF. The CDR3 coding sequence is TGTGCCAGCAGTGAACAGGGGCCCTACAATGAGCAGTTCTTC. Drawing the rest from reference TRBV2 and TRBJ2-1, the complete variable domain is EPEVTQTPSHQVTQMGQEVILRCVPISNHLYFYWYRQILGQKVEFLVSFYNNEISEKSEIFDDQFSVERPDGSNFTLKIRSTKLEDSAMYFCASSEQGPYNEQFFGPGTRLTVL.

The chain employs TRBV19 and TRBJ2-3, with 8 bases aligning to TRBD2. J was trimmed by 1 base and V by 3 bases; bases with no gene match: 9. The germline gives CDR1 LNHDA, CDR2 SQIVND (reference sequence). The CDR3 runs to 17 residues. The CDR3, as DNA: TGTGCCAGTAGTATTTATGCCGGGAGGGCCGGCACAGATACGCAGTATTTT. It encodes CASSIYAGRAGTDTQYF.

The chain links TRBV7-9 to TRBJ1-4; possible D gene TRBD1, 5 bases. Between the trimmed V and J ends, which lost 4 bases and 12 bases, there was a span of 21 bases. The CDR3 totals 15 residues. Per germline, CDR1 SEHNR and CDR2 FQNEAQ (reference sequence). CDR3 in DNA: TGTGCCAGCAGCTCTCCTACAGGTGCCTTCGAAGAACTGTTTTTT. Translated: CASSSPTGAFEELFF.

As DNA, the CDR3 is TGTGCCACCAGCAGCGGCGGGAGGGCCTCGTACGAGCAGTACTTC. Translation gives CATSSGGRASYEQYF. This chain connects TRBV15 to TRBJ2-7, with 9 bases lining up with TRBD2. Germline V gene lookup returns CDR1 LNHNV and CDR2 YYDKDF (reference sequence). The CDR3 consists of 15 residues. V lost 3 bases, J lost 4 bases, and 7 bases stayed unmatched.

The chain uses TRBV5-1 and TRBJ2-1; 8 positions match TRBD2. The CDR3 contains 15 residues. The trim removed 3 bases at V and 9 bases at J, leaving 11 bases unmatched. Germline V gene data show CDR1 as SGHRS and CDR2 as YFSETQ. CDR3 sequence reads: CASSSHGTSYGEQFF. In DNA, the CDR3 is TGCGCCAGCAGCTCCCACGGGACTAGTTACGGTGAGCAGTTCTTC. Combining the CDR3 with reference TRBV5-1 and TRBJ2-1 gives the whole variable domain KAGVTQTPRYLIKTRGQQVTLSCSPISGHRSVSWYQQTPGQGLQFLFEYFSETQRNKGNFPGRFSGRQFSNSRSEMNVSTLELGDSALYLCASSSHGTSYGEQFFGPGTRLTVL.

The chain has TRBV3-1 (or the pseudogene TRBV3-2) and TRBJ2-7; 7 bases match TRBD2. CDR1 LGHDT and CDR2 YNNKEL come from the germline V gene (reference sequence). This CDR3 comprises 14 residues. V gave up 2 bases and J gave up 2 bases; unmatched junction bases: 3. DNA of the CDR3: TGTGCCAGCAGCCAACAGCGGGGTGCCTACGAGCAGTACTTC. It yields the protein CASSQQRGAYEQYF.

The V gene is TRBV20-1, the J gene TRBJ1-2; TRBD1 agrees at 7 bases. The CDR3 consists of 12 residues. CDR1 DFQATT and CDR2 SNEGSKA come from the germline V gene (reference sequence). With 3 bases clipped from V and 8 bases from J, the junction kept 6 bases outside the gene matches. DNA for the CDR3: TGCAGTGCTAGTGAAGACAGGGAAGGCTACACCTTC. Amino acids: CSASEDREGYTF.

V and J are TRBV6-5 and TRBJ2-7; TRBD2 agrees at 8 bases. CDR3 length: 15 residues. J was trimmed by 3 bases and V by 0 bases; bases with no gene match: 4. Germline loops: CDR1 MNHEY, CDR2 SVGAGI. The CDR3 nucleotides read TGTGCCAGCAGTTACTCCGGGGGGGGGTTCTACGAGCAGTACTTC. Its protein product is CASSYSGGGFYEQYF.

The chain combines TRBV7-9 with TRBJ2-1, with a tentative D call TRBD2 (5 bases). CDR1 is SEHNR and CDR2 is FQNEAQ in the germline V gene (reference sequence). V lost 4 bases to trimming and J lost 0 bases, with 16 bases between them. The CDR3 is 17 amino acids. The CDR3 loop is CASSSPVGAVSYNEQFF. CDR3 nucleotides: TGTGCCAGCAGCTCCCCCGTCGGAGCGGTCTCCTACAATGAGCAGTTCTTC.

This clone has a single count. The chain recombines TRBV30 with TRBJ2-1, with TRBD1 matching over 8 bases. Germline assignment: CDR1 GTSNPN and CDR2 SVGIG (reference sequence). V trimming: 2 bases; J trimming: 3 bases; junction bases outside the gene matches: 6. This CDR3 is built from 15 residues. CDR3 bases: TGTGCCTGGAGTCGGCAGGGGGCAAACTACAATGAGCAGTTCTTC. Amino acids: CAWSRQGANYNEQFF.